This T cell receptor beta chain was sequenced during a study of cytomegalovirus exposure and HLA in healthy donors. Study-wide findings and caveats: For most TCR sequences rarity was the rule, although some public TCRs occurred in many donors. Some V segments, including TRBV6-2 and TRBV6-3, were excluded as indistinguishable. A missense variant in DCLRE1C was later tied to TCR beta V- and J-gene trimming.

The primer mix had 60 Vbeta and 13 Jbeta primers. The data were produced by immunoSEQ multiplex PCR, yet TCRdb's version contains in-frame clones alone and is incomplete. The sample lists 140,000 or so clones; about 85% were seen once. J lost 1 base, V lost 0 bases, and 7 bases had no gene match. The CDR3 has 16 residues. Germline CDR1 reads SQVTM; CDR2 reads ANQGSEA. As for this clone: Its antigen is not known.

Donors were ostensibly healthy at sampling, although undocumented immune exposures were probable. This clonotype was obtained from a boy between 2 and 10 years old in good health and CMV-seronegative. The V and J genes are TRBV29-1 and TRBJ1-1; 8 nucleotides line up with TRBD1. The sequencing sample was made of PBMCs. CDR3 bases: TGCAGCGTTGAAGATTGGGGCAGGGGGCAGAACACTGAAGCTTTCTTT. Translating it yields CSVEDWGRGQNTEAFF.